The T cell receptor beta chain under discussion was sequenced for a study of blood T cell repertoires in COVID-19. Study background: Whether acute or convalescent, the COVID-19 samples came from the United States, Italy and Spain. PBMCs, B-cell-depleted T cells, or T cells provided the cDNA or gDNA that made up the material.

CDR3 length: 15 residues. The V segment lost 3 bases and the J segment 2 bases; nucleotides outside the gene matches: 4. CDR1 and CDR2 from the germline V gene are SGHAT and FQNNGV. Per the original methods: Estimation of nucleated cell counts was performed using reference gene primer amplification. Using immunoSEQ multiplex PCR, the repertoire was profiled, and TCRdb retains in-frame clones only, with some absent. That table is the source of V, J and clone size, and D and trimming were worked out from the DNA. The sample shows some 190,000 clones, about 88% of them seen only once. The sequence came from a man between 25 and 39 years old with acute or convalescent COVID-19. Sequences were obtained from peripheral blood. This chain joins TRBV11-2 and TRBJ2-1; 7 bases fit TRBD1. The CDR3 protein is CASSLTGTAYNEQFF. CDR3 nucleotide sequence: TGTGCCAGCAGCTTGACAGGGACGGCCTACAATGAGCAGTTCTTC. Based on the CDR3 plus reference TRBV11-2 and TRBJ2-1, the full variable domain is EAGVAQSPRYKIIEKRQSVAFWCNPISGHATLYWYQQILGQGPKLLIQFQNNGVVDDSQLPKDRFSAERLKGVDSTLKIQPAKLEDSAVYLCASSLTGTAYNEQFFGPGTRLTVL.